Following are 31 T cell receptor beta chains from one sample sequenced in a study of T cells in women clearing cervical HPV infection (dated by TCRdb to 2017 to 2018). The library was generated by the immunoSEQ multiplex PCR assay. Sourced from immuneACCESS, this table was stored by TCRdb with only in-frame sequences that have V and J called. A share of the clones is absent; for the studies checked, an unresolved V gene accounts for under half, and the remainder has no known explanation. The sample table holds tens of thousands of clones. The ten largest account for roughly 6.8% of the sample. Sequencing input: blood buffy coat. These receptors came from a woman between 18 and 70 years old with a cervical HPV16 infection that either progressed to CIN3+ or cleared (not recorded which).

Concerning this clone: The CDR3 end is not reached by the read, which stops 3 residues before it; the germline J gene fills it in. This chain uses TRBV19 with TRBJ2-1; D uncertain. Germline CDR1 is LNHDA and CDR2 is SQIVND (reference sequence). Between the trimmed V and J ends, which lost 5 bases and 6 bases, there was a span of 8 bases. CDR3 size: 12 residues. CDR3 DNA, as far as it was read: TGTGCCAGTAGTCTGGCCTCCAATGAG. This codes for CASSLASNE. The whole CDR3 region reads CASSLASNEQFF.

A word on this clone: The read halts 3 residues ahead of the CDR3 end, with the missing end drawn from the germline J gene. The V call is TRBV19, the J call TRBJ2-2, with 7 positions matching TRBD1. Germline loops: CDR1 LNHDA, CDR2 SQIVND (reference sequence). The CDR3 is made up of 15 amino acids. V gave up 5 bases and J gave up 0 bases; unmatched junction bases: 3. Partial CDR3 DNA: TGTGCCAGTAGTGTGACAGGGTCGAACACCGGGGAG. Translating gives CASSVTGSNTGE. The entire CDR3 reads CASSVTGSNTGELFF.

About this clone itself: The CDR3 end is not reached by the read, which stops 3 residues before it; the germline J gene fills it in. V usage is TRBV2 and J usage is TRBJ1-4, with 10 bases lining up with TRBD1. The CDR3 totals 15 residues. Germline V lookup: CDR1 SNHLY, CDR2 FYNNEI. Losses at the gene ends were 1 base for V and 8 bases for J; bases not matched to a gene: 4. This CDR3 reads CASSEVGTGDEKLFF. The covered CDR3 bases are TGTGCCAGCAGTGAAGTAGGGACAGGGGACGAAAAA.

Points on this clone: From the germline J gene comes the end of the CDR3, since the read stops 3 residues before it. The chain joins TRBV30 to TRBJ2-4; maybe TRBD1 (6 bases). The CDR3 loop spans 13 amino acids. In germline, CDR1 is GTSNPN, CDR2 SVGIG (reference sequence). The sequenced part of the CDR3 DNA is TGTGCCTGGTGCCTGGGGGCCGGTCAGCCT. Translation: CAWCLGAGQP. The whole CDR3 sequence is CAWCLGAGQPQYF. Using reference TRBV30 and TRBJ2-4 for the parts outside the CDR3, the full variable domain is SQTIHQWPATLVQPVGSPLSLECTVEGTSNPNLYWYRQAAGRGLQLLFYSVGIGQISSEVPQNLSASRPQDRQFILSSKKLLLSDSGFYLCAWCLGAGQPQYFGAGTRLSVL.

Remarks on this clone: The CDR3 extends 3 residues past the end of the read, so its final part is completed from the germline J gene. The chain is built from TRBV19 and TRBJ1-2; D ambiguous. CDR1 LNHDA and CDR2 SQIVND come from the germline V gene (reference sequence). The CDR3 extends over 13 amino acids. The germline V and J ends were trimmed by 8 bases and 4 bases, with 14 bases remaining between them. CDR3 residues: CASGLAGFYGYTF. Incomplete CDR3 DNA: TGTGCCAGTGGCCTAGCGGGTTTCTATGGC.

With regard to this clone: The read stops 3 residues short of the end of the CDR3; the missing end is completed from the germline J gene. The chain recombines TRBV5-4 with TRBJ2-4, with TRBD2 matching 13 bases. The CDR3 extends over 16 amino acids. CDR1 is SGHNT and CDR2 is YYREEE in the germline V gene (reference sequence). The DNA read from the CDR3 is TGTGCCAGCACCCCTGGACTAGCGGGAGAGGGGGAGACT. Protein sequence: CASTPGLAGEGET. The full CDR3 protein reads CASTPGLAGEGETQYF.

With respect to this clone: The observed sequence ends 3 residues before the CDR3 terminus, with the missing tail filled in from the germline J gene. The J gene is TRBJ2-3, the V gene TRBV19; 11 bases align to TRBD1. The CDR3 length is 16 residues. Per germline, CDR1 LNHDA and CDR2 SQIVND (reference sequence). CDR3 DNA, as far as it was read: TGTGCCAGTAGCCGGGACAGGGGGACTCCCAATCAGCCG. This gives the protein CASSRDRGTPNQP. In full, the CDR3 is CASSRDRGTPNQPQYF.

On this clone itself: Read sequence stops 3 residues before the CDR3 end, and the germline J gene provides the missing end. The V gene is TRBV6-1, the J gene TRBJ2-7; 7 bases map to TRBD2. The CDR3 sequence is 13 residues long. V shed 4 bases and J 4 bases; nucleotides not matched to a gene: 4. Germline V lookup: CDR1 MNHNS, CDR2 SASEGT. The DNA read from the CDR3 is TGTGCCAGCAGTGTCGCGGGAGCGTACGAG. It specifies CASSVAGAYE. The whole CDR3 reads CASSVAGAYEQYF.

On this clone: Sequencing ends 3 residues short of the CDR3 end; the germline J gene provides the rest. This sequence joins TRBV7-9 and TRBJ1-2; D remains unclear. In germline, CDR1 is SEHNR, CDR2 FQNEAQ (reference sequence). CDR3 length equals 13 residues. The CDR3 sequence: CASSLANLDTYTF. The DNA read from the CDR3 is TGTGCCAGCAGCTTAGCGAACTTAGATACC.

Notes on this clone: The read stops 3 residues short of the end of the CDR3; the missing end is completed from the germline J gene. The V gene is TRBV6-1, the J gene TRBJ1-5, with unresolved D. V lost 2 bases and J 5 bases, leaving 7 bases between the germline ends. The CDR3 has 13 amino acids. Germline CDR1 is MNHNS and CDR2 is SASEGT. The CDR3 sequence is CASSERHDQPQHF. The CDR3 DNA, read in part, is TGTGCCAGCAGTGAAAGGCACGATCAGCCC.

For this clone: Read coverage stops 3 residues before the CDR3 terminus; the germline J gene supplies the remainder. The chain carries TRBV6-1 and TRBJ2-7; 10 bases line up with TRBD1. The germline gives CDR1 MNHNS, CDR2 SASEGT. The CDR3 has 14 residues. The junction had 0 bases not matched to a gene; V was cut back by 3 bases and J by 1 base. CDR3 bases read: TGTGCCAGCAGTGAGGGACAGGGGTCCTACGAG. Its protein is CASSEGQGSYE. The full CDR3 reads CASSEGQGSYEQYF.

In the case of this clone: The read is 3 residues too short to cover the CDR3 end, so that end is filled in from the germline J gene. This chain joins TRBV13 and TRBJ2-1; D remains ambiguous. V lost 0 bases and J 0 bases, leaving 6 bases between the germline ends. The CDR3 runs 15 residues. The germline V gene encodes CDR1 PRHDT and CDR2 FYEKMQ (reference sequence). The CDR3 loop is CASSLGQNSYNEQFF. CDR3 DNA (partial): TGTGCCAGCAGCTTAGGCCAGAACTCCTACAATGAG.

In regard to this clone: The CDR3 end lies 3 residues beyond the end of the read and is filled in from the germline J gene. The V gene is TRBV5-5, the J gene TRBJ1-3; unclear D gene. V lost 1 base and J 2 bases, leaving 4 bases between the germline ends. Germline CDR1 is SGHKS and CDR2 is YYEKEE (reference sequence). The CDR3 is made up of 13 amino acids. CDR3 DNA (partial): TGTGCCAGCAGCTTGTTCACTGGAAACACC. Encoded protein: CASSLFTGNT. The CDR3 in its entirety is CASSLFTGNTIYF. Full variable domain (outside the CDR3, taken from reference TRBV5-5 and TRBJ1-3): DAGVTQSPTHLIKTRGQQVTLRCSPISGHKSVSWYQQVLGQGPQFIFQYYEKEERGRGNFPDRFSARQFPNYSSELNVNALLLGDSALYLCASSLFTGNTIYFGEGSWLTVV.

In the case of this clone: The DNA ends 3 residues before the CDR3 does, and the rest of the CDR3 is filled in from the germline J gene. This chain connects TRBV7-3 to TRBJ2-3; D may be TRBD1 (5 bases). V was trimmed by 2 bases and J by 4 bases, leaving 7 bases between them. This CDR3 has 13 amino acids. The germline CDR1 and CDR2 sequences are SGHTA and FQGTGA. CDR3 residues: CASSLGAPDTQYF. CDR3 bases read: TGTGCCAGCAGCTTAGGGGCCCCAGATACG. The entire variable domain, with the rest obtained from reference TRBV7-3 and TRBJ2-3, is as follows: GAGVSQTPSNKVTEKGKYVELRCDPISGHTALYWYRQSLGQGPEFLIYFQGTGAADDSGLPNDRFFAVRPEGSVSTLKIQRTERGDSAVYLCASSLGAPDTQYFGPGTRLTVL.

A word on this clone: The sequence runs out 3 residues before the end of the CDR3; the remainder is reconstructed from the germline J gene. This chain links TRBV30 with TRBJ2-1, with 8 bases aligning to TRBD2. CDR3 length: 12 amino acids. Germline assignment: CDR1 GTSNPN and CDR2 SVGIG (reference sequence). V shed 3 bases, J shed 9 bases, and the junction held 4 bases outside the gene matches. The CDR3 loop reads CAWSSSGTEQFF. Partial CDR3 DNA: TGTGCCTGGAGCAGTAGCGGGACTGAG.

As concerns this clone: The CDR3 end falls 3 residues outside the read, so it is completed with the germline J gene. The J gene is TRBJ2-4, the V gene TRBV19; 9 bases align to TRBD1. Germline CDR1 is LNHDA and CDR2 is SQIVND (reference sequence). This CDR3 spans 14 amino acids. This CDR3 is CATIKDRGDYGQYF. The sequenced CDR3 bases are TGTGCCACCATTAAAGACAGGGGGGACTATGGT.

Worth noting for this clone: The CDR3 goes on 3 residues after the read ends, and that part is filled in from the germline J gene. The chain uses TRBV7-2 and TRBJ1-1, with D hard to call. Germline CDR1 is SGHTA and CDR2 is FQGNSA. Trimming cost V 5 bases and J 0 bases, with 13 bases left between them. The CDR3 extends over 15 amino acids. This CDR3 reads CASSPRVRMNTEAFF. Partial CDR3 DNA: TGTGCCAGCAGCCCAAGGGTCCGGATGAACACTGAA.

The DNA read from the CDR3 is TGTGCCAGTAGTATCAGGCTAGCGGGAGGAACAGATACC. Residues: CASSIRLAGGTDT. From start to end, the CDR3 is CASSIRLAGGTDTYTF. The V gene is TRBV19, the J gene TRBJ1-2, with D hard to call. The CDR3 end is not reached by the read, which stops 3 residues before it; the germline J gene fills it in. CDR3 length: 16 residues. Per germline, CDR1 LNHDA and CDR2 SQIVND (reference sequence). The complete variable domain, with remaining parts taken from reference TRBV19 and TRBJ1-2, reads DGGITQSPKYLFRKEGQNVTLSCEQNLNHDAMYWYRQDPGQGLRLIYYSQIVNDFQKGDIAEGYSVSREKKESFPLTVTSAQKNPTAFYLCASSIRLAGGTDTYTFGSGTRLTVV.

Of note for this clone: The sequenced fragment ends 3 residues before the CDR3 boundary, so the rest is inferred from the germline J gene. The genes are TRBV18 and TRBJ2-4; 12 bases line up with TRBD2. Trimming at V came to 2 bases and at J to 0 bases, leaving 5 bases not matched to a gene. CDR1 and CDR2 from the germline V gene are KGHSH and LQKENI. The CDR3 spans 18 residues. The covered CDR3 bases are TGTGCCAGCTCACCAAGGCTAGCGGGAGGGCTAGCCAAAAACATT. Translation: CASSPRLAGGLAKNI. The full CDR3 reads CASSPRLAGGLAKNIQYF.

About this clone: The CDR3 end falls 3 residues outside the read, so it is completed with the germline J gene. The V call is TRBV7-9, the J call TRBJ1-1, with 8 bases lining up with TRBD1. CDR1 and CDR2 from the germline V gene are SEHNR and FQNEAQ (reference sequence). This CDR3 has 12 amino acids. CDR3 sequence: CASSIQGARAFF. The CDR3 bases that were read are TGTGCCAGCAGCATCCAGGGGGCGAGA.

Regarding this clone: Sequencing ends 3 residues short of the CDR3 end; the germline J gene provides the rest. The chain carries TRBV7-3 and TRBJ2-7, with TRBD1 matching over 10 bases. The germline gives CDR1 SGHTA, CDR2 FQGTGA. V lost 4 bases and J lost 4; bases outside the gene matches: 7. The CDR3 spans 15 residues. CDR3 sequence: CASSSDPGQGYEQYF. CDR3 DNA (partial): TGTGCCAGCAGCTCAGACCCGGGACAGGGGTACGAG.

With regard to this clone: The read halts 3 residues ahead of the CDR3 end, with the missing end drawn from the germline J gene. The chain links TRBV10-1 to TRBJ2-3, with 7 bases that match TRBD2. The CDR3 contains 13 residues. Germline values: CDR1 WNHNN, CDR2 SYGVQD (reference sequence). Trimming at V came to 5 bases and at J to 3 bases, leaving 2 bases not matched to a gene. The CDR3 spells CASSPGGTDTQYF. The DNA read from the CDR3 is TGCGCCAGCAGTCCCGGGGGGACAGATACG.

To note about this clone: The sequenced fragment ends 3 residues before the CDR3 boundary, so the rest is inferred from the germline J gene. The chain is built from TRBV7-2 and TRBJ2-3, with TRBD1 as a possible D gene (6 bases). This CDR3 is 14 amino acids long. CDR1 and CDR2 (germline): SGHTA, FQGNSA. This CDR3 reads CASSLRGSQETQYF. The sequenced CDR3 bases are TGTGCCAGCAGCTTAAGGGGGAGCCAGGAGACG. Together with reference TRBV7-2 and TRBJ2-3, the CDR3 gives the full variable domain: GAGVSQSPSNKVTEKGKDVELRCDPISGHTALYWYRQSLGQGLEFLIYFQGNSAPDKSGLPSDRFSAERTGGSVSTLTIQRTQQEDSAVYLCASSLRGSQETQYFGPGTRLTVL.

Of note for this clone: The sequence runs out 3 residues before the end of the CDR3; the remainder is reconstructed from the germline J gene. This sequence joins TRBV5-1 and TRBJ2-5; D perhaps matches TRBD2 (5 bases). Trimming left V 6 bases short and J 4 bases short, with 16 bases between. The CDR3 spans 14 residues. From germline, CDR1 is SGHRS and CDR2 YFSETQ. CDR3: CASNPDAGGETQYF. Incomplete CDR3 DNA: TGCGCCAGCAATCCCGACGCGGGCGGAGAGACC.

Points on this clone: The CDR3 end is not reached by the read, which stops 3 residues before it; the germline J gene fills it in. J is TRBJ1-1 and V is TRBV13, with a tentative D call TRBD1 (5 bases). Germline V CDR1 and CDR2: PRHDT, FYEKMQ (reference sequence). CDR3 length: 13 residues. Trimming shortened V by 5 bases and J by 1 base, and 8 bases separated the two germline ends. The chain's CDR3 is CASSPGGNTEAFF. The covered CDR3 bases are TGTGCCAGCAGCCCCGGGGGGAACACTGAA.

A note on this clone: The read ends 3 residues shy of where the CDR3 ends; the end is completed using the germline J gene. The chain employs TRBV19 and TRBJ1-2, with D possibly matching TRBD1 (5 bases). This CDR3 has 13 amino acids. V gave up 6 bases and J gave up 4 bases, with 12 bases separating them. The germline V gene encodes CDR1 LNHDA and CDR2 SQIVND (reference sequence). The part of the CDR3 DNA that was read is TGTGCCAGTAGCGAGACAGCCCCCTATGGC. This gives the protein CASSETAPYG. Given in full, the CDR3 is CASSETAPYGYTF.

With respect to this clone: Read sequence stops 3 residues before the CDR3 end, and the germline J gene provides the missing end. The chain employs TRBV5-1 and TRBJ2-7; the match to TRBD2 covers 9 bases. The ends lost 0 bases at V and 6 bases at J; junction bases unmatched: 7. The germline CDR1 and CDR2 sequences are SGHRS and YFSETQ. The CDR3 length is 15 residues. The CDR3 here is CASSLAPSGVGEQYF. Incomplete CDR3 DNA: TGCGCCAGCAGCTTGGCCCCTAGCGGGGTCGGCGAG.

Concerning this clone: Read sequence stops 3 residues before the CDR3 end, and the germline J gene provides the missing end. The V and J genes are TRBV19 and TRBJ1-2, with D possibly being TRBD1 (5 bases). CDR1 LNHDA and CDR2 SQIVND come from the germline V gene (reference sequence). The CDR3 runs 14 residues. CDR3 DNA, as far as it was read: TGTGCCAGTATGGGACTAGCGTCCCACAATGAC. Translated, it gives CASMGLASHND. The entire CDR3 sequence reads CASMGLASHNDYTF.

Concerning this clone: The read ends 3 residues before the CDR3 terminus; that terminus is restored from the germline J gene. The rearrangement uses TRBV6-1 and TRBJ1-2; 9 nucleotides match TRBD1. Looked up from germline, CDR1 is MNHNS and CDR2 is SASEGT. V trimming: 4 bases; J trimming: 7 bases; junction bases outside the gene matches: 4. The CDR3 sequence is 13 residues long. CDR3 DNA (partial): TGTGCCAGCAGTGTGGGACAGGGCTCTGGC. This codes for CASSVGQGSG. The whole CDR3 protein is CASSVGQGSGYTF.

To note about this clone: The sequence runs out 3 residues before the end of the CDR3; the remainder is reconstructed from the germline J gene. The chain couples TRBV20-1 to TRBJ2-7, with 10 bases matching TRBD1. V shed 2 bases, J shed 5 bases, and the junction held 3 bases outside the gene matches. Germline lookup yields CDR1 DFQATT and CDR2 SNEGSKA (reference sequence). This CDR3 contains 13 residues. CDR3 protein: CSARQGTGDEQYF. CDR3 bases read: TGCAGTGCTAGACAAGGGACAGGGGACGAG.

As for this clone: The read finishes 3 residues shy of the CDR3 end, and the germline J gene is used to complete it. The genes are TRBV7-9 and TRBJ2-1; 7 bases agree with TRBD2. Germline V gene lookup returns CDR1 SEHNR and CDR2 FQNEAQ (reference sequence). The CDR3 is made up of 15 amino acids. The ends lost 8 bases at V and 5 bases at J; junction bases unmatched: 12. CDR3 DNA (partial): TGTGCCAGCCCTTCTAGCGGCCGGGGGAACAATGAG. Encoded protein: CASPSSGRGNNE. The full CDR3 reads CASPSSGRGNNEQFF.